This T cell receptor beta chain was captured by sequencing in a study of blood T cell repertoires in COVID-19. Study at large: Sample material is recorded as cDNA or gDNA derived from T cells, B-cell-depleted T cells, or PBMCs.

Per the original data handling: The authors estimated nucleated cell counts from reference gene primer amplification. Clones were read by immunoSEQ multiplex PCR, and TCRdb kept only the in-frame ones, dropping some. V and J calls and clone size are those listed in that table; D and trimming were worked out from the DNA. The table includes about 250,000 clones, around 80% detected once. The CDR3 has 19 residues. V was trimmed by 1 base and J by 1 base, leaving 20 bases between them. Germline-derived CDR1 and CDR2 are MDHEN and SYDVKM. The rearrangement uses TRBV28 and TRBJ2-1, with D maybe TRBD1 (5 bases). This TCR was sampled from an elderly man with acute or convalescent COVID-19. Specimen: peripheral blood. The CDR3 region is CASSLSSGRFPTSYNEQFF. CDR3 DNA sequence: TGTGCCAGCAGTTTATCCTCAGGGCGATTCCCAACTTCCTACAATGAGCAGTTCTTC.